Following are 4 T cell receptor beta chains from one sample sequenced in a study of a mutant IDH1 vaccine in newly diagnosed glioma. No antigens are known for them. The table came from immunoSEQ multiplex PCR; TCRdb's copy has only in-frame clones and leaves some out. The table shows 45,000 to 65,000 clones, with 70% to 85% occurring only once. The time point denotes: week 5, during vaccination. A 20-mer mutant IDH1 peptide at 300 ug was injected subcutaneously with topical imiquimod. Sequencing was performed on PBMCs, taken from a glioma patient whose treatment included an IDH1 peptide vaccine. These receptors were collected from a woman between 18 and 30 years old with glioma. Some clones in this sample may be carry-over from other donors' samples.

V gene TRBV10-3 combines with J gene TRBJ1-1; 8 bases align to TRBD1. This CDR3 contains 14 residues. Per the germline V gene, CDR1 is ENHRY and CDR2 is SYGVKD. V shed 4 bases, J shed 4 bases, and the junction held 5 bases outside the gene matches. The CDR3 DNA follows: TGTGCCATCAGTGTAGGTCAGGGGGCCACTGAAGCTTTCTTT. Its protein is CAISVGQGATEAFF.

The genes are TRBV7-3 and TRBJ2-5; possible D gene TRBD1, 6 bases. The germline V gene encodes CDR1 SGHTA and CDR2 FQGTGA. The CDR3 consists of 15 residues. Trimming left V 2 bases short and J 0 bases short, with 10 bases between. The CDR3 nucleotides are TGTGCCAGCAGCTTATTATGGGACAACCAAGAGACCCAGTACTTC. Protein sequence: CASSLLWDNQETQYF. The full variable domain, its missing parts supplied by reference TRBV7-3 and TRBJ2-5, is GAGVSQTPSNKVTEKGKYVELRCDPISGHTALYWYRQSLGQGPEFLIYFQGTGAADDSGLPNDRFFAVRPEGSVSTLKIQRTERGDSAVYLCASSLLWDNQETQYFGPGTRLLVL.

The J gene is TRBJ1-1, the V gene TRBV5-1; 7 bases agree with TRBD1. After removal of 4 bases from V and 0 bases from J, the junction contained 15 bases not matched to a gene. The CDR3 has 18 residues. The germline V gene encodes CDR1 SGHRS and CDR2 YFSETQ. The CDR3, as DNA: TGCGCCAGCAGCCTACCGGGGACAGAAATACTGATGAACACTGAAGCTTTCTTT. This encodes CASSLPGTEILMNTEAFF.

The chain couples TRBV20-1 to TRBJ1-2, with D possibly TRBD1 on 5 matching bases. Germline CDR1 is DFQATT and CDR2 is SNEGSKA (reference sequence). Trimming removed 4 bases from V and 6 bases from J, with 9 bases in between. The CDR3 loop spans 11 amino acids. As DNA, the CDR3 is TGCAGTGCTACAGGGTCTGATGGCTACACCTTC. It specifies CSATGSDGYTF.